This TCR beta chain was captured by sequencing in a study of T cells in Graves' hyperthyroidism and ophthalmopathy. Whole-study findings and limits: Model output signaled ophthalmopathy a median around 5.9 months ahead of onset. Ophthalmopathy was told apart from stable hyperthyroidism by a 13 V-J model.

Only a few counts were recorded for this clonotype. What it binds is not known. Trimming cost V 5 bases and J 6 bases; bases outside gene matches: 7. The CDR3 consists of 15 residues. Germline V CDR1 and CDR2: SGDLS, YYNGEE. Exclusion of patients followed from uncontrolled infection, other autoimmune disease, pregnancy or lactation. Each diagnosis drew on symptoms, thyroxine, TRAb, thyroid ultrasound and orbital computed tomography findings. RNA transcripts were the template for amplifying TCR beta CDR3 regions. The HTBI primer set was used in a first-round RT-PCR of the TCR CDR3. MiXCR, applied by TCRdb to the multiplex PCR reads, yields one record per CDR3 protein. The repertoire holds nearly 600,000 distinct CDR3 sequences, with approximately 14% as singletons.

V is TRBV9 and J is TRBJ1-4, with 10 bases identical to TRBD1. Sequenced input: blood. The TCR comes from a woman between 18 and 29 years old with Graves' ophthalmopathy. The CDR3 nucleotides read TGTGCCAGCAGTCCGGGACAGGGGAGGGATGAAAAACTGTTTTTT. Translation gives CASSPGQGRDEKLFF.